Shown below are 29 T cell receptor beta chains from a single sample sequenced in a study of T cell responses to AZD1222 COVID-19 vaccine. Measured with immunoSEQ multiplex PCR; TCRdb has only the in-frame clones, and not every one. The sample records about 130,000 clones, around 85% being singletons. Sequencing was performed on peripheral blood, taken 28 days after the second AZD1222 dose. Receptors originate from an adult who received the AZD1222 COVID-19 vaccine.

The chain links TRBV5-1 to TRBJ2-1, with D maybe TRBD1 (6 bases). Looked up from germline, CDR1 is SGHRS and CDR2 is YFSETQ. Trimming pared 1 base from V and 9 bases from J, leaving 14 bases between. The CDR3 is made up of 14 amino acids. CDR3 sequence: CASSLFGGPGEQFF. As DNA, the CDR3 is TGCGCCAGCAGCTTGTTTGGGGGCCCTGGTGAGCAGTTCTTC. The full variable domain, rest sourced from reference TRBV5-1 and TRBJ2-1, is KAGVTQTPRYLIKTRGQQVTLSCSPISGHRSVSWYQQTPGQGLQFLFEYFSETQRNKGNFPGRFSGRQFSNSRSEMNVSTLELGDSALYLCASSLFGGPGEQFFGPGTRLTVL.

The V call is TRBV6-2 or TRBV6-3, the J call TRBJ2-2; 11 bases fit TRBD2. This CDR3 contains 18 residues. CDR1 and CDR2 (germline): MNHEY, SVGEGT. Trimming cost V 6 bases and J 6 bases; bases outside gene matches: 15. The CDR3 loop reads CASSQTALLAGVSGELFF. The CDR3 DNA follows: TGTGCCAGCAGCCAGACGGCCCTACTAGCGGGAGTATCCGGGGAGCTGTTTTTT.

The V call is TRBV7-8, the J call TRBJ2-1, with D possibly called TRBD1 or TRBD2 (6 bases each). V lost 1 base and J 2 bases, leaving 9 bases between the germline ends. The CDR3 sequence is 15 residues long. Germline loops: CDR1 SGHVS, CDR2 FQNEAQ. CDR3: CASSLDGGPYNEQFF. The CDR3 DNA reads TGTGCCAGCAGCTTAGACGGGGGCCCCTACAATGAGCAGTTCTTC.

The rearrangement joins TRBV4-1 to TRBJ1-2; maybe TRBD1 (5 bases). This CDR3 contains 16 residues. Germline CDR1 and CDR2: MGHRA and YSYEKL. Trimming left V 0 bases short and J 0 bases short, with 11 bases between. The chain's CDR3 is CASSQEGAAANYGYTF. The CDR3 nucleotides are TGCGCCAGCAGCCAAGAAGGGGCAGCAGCTAACTATGGCTACACCTTC.

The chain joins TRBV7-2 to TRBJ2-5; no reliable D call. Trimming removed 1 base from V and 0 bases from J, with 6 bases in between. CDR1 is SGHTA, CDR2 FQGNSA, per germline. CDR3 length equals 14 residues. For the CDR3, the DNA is TGTGCCAGCAGCTTAGGTTTCAACCAAGAGACCCAGTACTTC. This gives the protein CASSLGFNQETQYF.

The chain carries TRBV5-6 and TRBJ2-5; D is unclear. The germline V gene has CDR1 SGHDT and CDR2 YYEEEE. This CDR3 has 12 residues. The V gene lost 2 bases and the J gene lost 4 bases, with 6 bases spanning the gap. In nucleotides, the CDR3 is TGTGCCAGCAGCTTTGTTTCAGAGACCCAGTACTTC. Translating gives CASSFVSETQYF.

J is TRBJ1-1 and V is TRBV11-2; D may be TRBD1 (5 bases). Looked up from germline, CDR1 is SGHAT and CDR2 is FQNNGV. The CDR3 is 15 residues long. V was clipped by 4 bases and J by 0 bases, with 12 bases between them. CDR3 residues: CASSSGTGVNTEAFF. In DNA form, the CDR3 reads TGTGCCAGCAGCTCGGGGACGGGAGTGAACACTGAAGCTTTCTTT.

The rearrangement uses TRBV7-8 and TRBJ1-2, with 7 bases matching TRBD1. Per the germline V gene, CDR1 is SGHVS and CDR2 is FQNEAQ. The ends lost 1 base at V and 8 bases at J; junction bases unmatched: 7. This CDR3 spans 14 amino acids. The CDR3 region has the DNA TGTGCCAGCAGCTTAGGAGGTGCAGGGGGAGGCTACACCTTC. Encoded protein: CASSLGGAGGGYTF.

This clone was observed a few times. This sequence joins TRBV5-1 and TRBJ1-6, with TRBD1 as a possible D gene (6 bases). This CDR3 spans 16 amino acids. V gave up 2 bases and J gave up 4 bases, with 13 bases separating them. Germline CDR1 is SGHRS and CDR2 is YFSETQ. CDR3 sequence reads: CASSFSGVLYNSPLHF. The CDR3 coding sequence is TGCGCCAGCAGCTTTTCAGGGGTCCTGTATAATTCACCCCTCCACTTT.

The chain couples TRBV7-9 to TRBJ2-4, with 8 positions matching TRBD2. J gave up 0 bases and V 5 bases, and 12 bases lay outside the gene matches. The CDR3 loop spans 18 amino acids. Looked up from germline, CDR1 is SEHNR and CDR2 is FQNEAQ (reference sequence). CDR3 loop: CASSRPGSGGLAKNIQYF. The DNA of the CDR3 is TGTGCCAGCAGCCGCCCCGGAAGCGGGGGCCTAGCCAAAAACATTCAGTACTTC.

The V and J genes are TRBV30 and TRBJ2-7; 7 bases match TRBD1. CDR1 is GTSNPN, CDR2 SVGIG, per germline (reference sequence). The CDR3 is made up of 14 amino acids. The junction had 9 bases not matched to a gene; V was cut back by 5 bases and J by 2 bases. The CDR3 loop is CAWEAGGQTYEQYF. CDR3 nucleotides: TGTGCCTGGGAGGCAGGGGGTCAGACCTACGAGCAGTACTTC.

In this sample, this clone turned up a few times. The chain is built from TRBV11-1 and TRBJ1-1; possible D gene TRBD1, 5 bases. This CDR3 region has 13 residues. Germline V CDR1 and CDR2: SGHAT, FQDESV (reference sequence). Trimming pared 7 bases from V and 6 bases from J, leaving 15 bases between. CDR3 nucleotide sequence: TGTGCCAGCACCCGACTGGGACTGCCTGAAGCTTTCTTT. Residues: CASTRLGLPEAFF.

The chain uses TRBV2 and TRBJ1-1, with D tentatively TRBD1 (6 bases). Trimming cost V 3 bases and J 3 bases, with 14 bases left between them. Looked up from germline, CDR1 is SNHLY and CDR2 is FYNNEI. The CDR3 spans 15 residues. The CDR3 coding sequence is TGTGCCAGCAGTGACATCGGCAGGGGTTACACTGAAGCTTTCTTT. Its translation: CASSDIGRGYTEAFF.

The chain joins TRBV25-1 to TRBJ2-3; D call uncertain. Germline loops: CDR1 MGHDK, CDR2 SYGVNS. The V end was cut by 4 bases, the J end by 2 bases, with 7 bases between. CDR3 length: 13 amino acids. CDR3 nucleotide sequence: TGTGCCAGCAGTGGTCGGTTCACAGATACGCAGTATTTT. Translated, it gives CASSGRFTDTQYF.

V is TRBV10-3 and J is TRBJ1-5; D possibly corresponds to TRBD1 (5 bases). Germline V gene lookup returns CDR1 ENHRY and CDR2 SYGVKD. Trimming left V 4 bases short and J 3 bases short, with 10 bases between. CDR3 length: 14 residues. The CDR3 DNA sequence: TGTGCCATCAGTGCCCAGGGTAACAATCAGCCCCAGCATTTT. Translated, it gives CAISAQGNNQPQHF.

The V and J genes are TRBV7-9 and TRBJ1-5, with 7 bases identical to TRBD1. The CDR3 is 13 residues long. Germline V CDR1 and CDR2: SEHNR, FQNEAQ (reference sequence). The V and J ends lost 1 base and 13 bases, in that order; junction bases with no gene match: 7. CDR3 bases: TGTGCCAGCAGCTTAGGATTGGGGACAGAGCAGCATTTT. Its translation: CASSLGLGTEQHF.

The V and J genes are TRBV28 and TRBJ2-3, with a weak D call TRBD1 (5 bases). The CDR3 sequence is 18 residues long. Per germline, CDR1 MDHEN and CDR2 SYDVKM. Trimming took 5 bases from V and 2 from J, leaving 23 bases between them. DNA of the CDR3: TGTGCCAGCAGTATAGCTGGACACCTCGTGTCTGACACAGATACGCAGTATTTT. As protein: CASSIAGHLVSDTDTQYF. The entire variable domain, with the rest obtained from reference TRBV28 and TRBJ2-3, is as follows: DVKVTQSSRYLVKRTGEKVFLECVQDMDHENMFWYRQDPGLGLRLIYFSYDVKMKEKGDIPEGYSVSREKKERFSLILESASTNQTSMYLCASSIAGHLVSDTDTQYFGPGTRLTVL.

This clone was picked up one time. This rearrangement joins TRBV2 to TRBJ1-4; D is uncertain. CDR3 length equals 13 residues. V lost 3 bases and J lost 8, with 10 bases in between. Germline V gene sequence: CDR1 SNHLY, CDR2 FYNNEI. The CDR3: CASSESREEKLFF. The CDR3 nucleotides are TGTGCCAGCAGTGAGAGTCGGGAGGAAAAACTGTTTTTT.

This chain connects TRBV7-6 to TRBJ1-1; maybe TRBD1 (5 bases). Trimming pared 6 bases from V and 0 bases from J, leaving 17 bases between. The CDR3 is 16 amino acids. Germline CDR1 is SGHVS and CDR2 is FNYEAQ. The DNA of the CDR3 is TGTGCCAGCAGGTCCGGGGGGGGAGTCATGAACACTGAAGCTTTCTTT. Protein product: CASRSGGGVMNTEAFF.

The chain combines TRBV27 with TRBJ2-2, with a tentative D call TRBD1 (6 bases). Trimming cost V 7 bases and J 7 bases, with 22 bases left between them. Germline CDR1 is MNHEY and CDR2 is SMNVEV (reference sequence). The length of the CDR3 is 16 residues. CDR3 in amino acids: CASNISGARGGGELFF. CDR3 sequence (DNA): TGTGCCAGCAATATTTCAGGGGCCCGAGGTGGCGGGGAGCTGTTTTTT.

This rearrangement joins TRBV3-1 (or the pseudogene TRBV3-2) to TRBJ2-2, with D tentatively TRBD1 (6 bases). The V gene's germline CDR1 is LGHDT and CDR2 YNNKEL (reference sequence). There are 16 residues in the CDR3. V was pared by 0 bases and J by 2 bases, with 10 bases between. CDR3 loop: CASSQEGTLNTGELFF. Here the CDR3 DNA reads TGTGCCAGCAGCCAAGAAGGGACACTTAACACCGGGGAGCTGTTTTTT.

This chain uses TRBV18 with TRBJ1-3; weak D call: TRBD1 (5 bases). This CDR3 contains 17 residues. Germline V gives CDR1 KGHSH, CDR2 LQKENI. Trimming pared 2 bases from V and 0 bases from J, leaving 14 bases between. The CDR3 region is CASSPFPAGTSGNTIYF. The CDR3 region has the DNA TGTGCCAGCTCACCATTCCCGGCAGGGACCTCTGGAAACACCATATATTTT.

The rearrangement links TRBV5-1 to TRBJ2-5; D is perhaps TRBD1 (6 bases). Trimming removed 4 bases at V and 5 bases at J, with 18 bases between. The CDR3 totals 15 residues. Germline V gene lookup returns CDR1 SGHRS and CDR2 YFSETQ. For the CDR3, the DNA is TGCGCCAGCAGCCGGGACATAGGTCGAGGGGAGACCCAGTACTTC. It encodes CASSRDIGRGETQYF. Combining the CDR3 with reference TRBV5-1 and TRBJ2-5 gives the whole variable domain KAGVTQTPRYLIKTRGQQVTLSCSPISGHRSVSWYQQTPGQGLQFLFEYFSETQRNKGNFPGRFSGRQFSNSRSEMNVSTLELGDSALYLCASSRDIGRGETQYFGPGTRLLVL.

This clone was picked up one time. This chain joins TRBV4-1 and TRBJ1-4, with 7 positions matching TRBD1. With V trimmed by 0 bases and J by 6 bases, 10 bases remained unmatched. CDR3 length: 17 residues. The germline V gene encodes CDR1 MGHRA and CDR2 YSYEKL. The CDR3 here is CASSQEGRGRLYEKLFF. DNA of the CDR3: TGCGCCAGCAGCCAAGAGGGAAGGGGGCGATTATATGAAAAACTGTTTTTT.

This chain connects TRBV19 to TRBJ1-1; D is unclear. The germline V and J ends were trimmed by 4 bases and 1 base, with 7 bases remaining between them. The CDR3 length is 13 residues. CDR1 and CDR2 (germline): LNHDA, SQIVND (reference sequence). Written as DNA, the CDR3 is TGTGCCAGTAGTAACGGACGGAACACTGAAGCTTTCTTT. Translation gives CASSNGRNTEAFF.

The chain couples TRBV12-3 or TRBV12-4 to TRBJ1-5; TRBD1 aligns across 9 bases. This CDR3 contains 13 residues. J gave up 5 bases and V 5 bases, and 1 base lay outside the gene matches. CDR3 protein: CASSRTGDQPQHF. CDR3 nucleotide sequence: TGTGCCAGCAGTCGGACAGGGGATCAGCCCCAGCATTTT.

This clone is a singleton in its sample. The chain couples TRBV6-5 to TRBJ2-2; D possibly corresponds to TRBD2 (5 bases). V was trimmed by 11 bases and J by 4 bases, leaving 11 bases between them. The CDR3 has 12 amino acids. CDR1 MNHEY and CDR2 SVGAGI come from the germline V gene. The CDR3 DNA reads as TGTGCCGGAACTAGGGTCACCGGGGAGCTGTTTTTT. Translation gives CAGTRVTGELFF.

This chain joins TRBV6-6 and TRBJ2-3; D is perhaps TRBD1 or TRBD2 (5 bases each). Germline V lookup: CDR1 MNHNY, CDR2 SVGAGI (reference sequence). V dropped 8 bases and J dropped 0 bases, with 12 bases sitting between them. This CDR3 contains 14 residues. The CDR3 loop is CASRDPQSTDTQYF. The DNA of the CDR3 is TGTGCCAGCCGGGACCCCCAGAGCACAGATACGCAGTATTTT.

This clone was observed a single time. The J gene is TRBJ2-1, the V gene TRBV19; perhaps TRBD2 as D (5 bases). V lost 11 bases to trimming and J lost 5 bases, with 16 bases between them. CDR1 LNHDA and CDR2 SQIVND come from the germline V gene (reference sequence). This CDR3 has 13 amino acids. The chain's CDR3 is CAPPPGRNNEQFF. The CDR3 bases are TGTGCCCCGCCCCCGGGGAGAAACAATGAGCAGTTCTTC.